This record looks at one T cell receptor beta chain sequence and its context. Its antigen specificity is not known. There are no base qualities to consult, and no much larger clone falls within one base. Patients with autoimmune disease history or receiving systemic immunosuppression were excluded from the trial. Peripheral blood for TCR sequencing was collected from all dose cohorts at baseline, on cycle 4 day 1, and on cycle 7 day 1. Samples came from an open-label, multicenter, first-in-human phase I dose-escalation trial of ivuxolimab. Adults with locally advanced or metastatic melanoma, renal cell, hepatocellular, or head and neck squamous cell carcinoma were enrolled in the trial. Before TCR sequencing, CD4+ T cells and CD8+ T cells were sorted from peripheral blood as separate populations. The CDR1 and CDR2 encoded by the germline V gene (reference sequence) are GTSNPN and SVGIG. After removal of 4 bases from V and 3 bases from J, the junction retains 15 bases not matched to a gene. The CDR3 spans 16 residues, from the cysteine through the phenylalanine. The sequence is cut down to CDR3 DNA, 48 bases in frame from base 1.

To sequence the TCRbeta CDR3 region, genomic DNA was isolated from the sorted cells. TCRbeta CDR3 regions were sequenced using the immunoSEQ Assay. Imported from immuneACCESS, the table was reduced by TCRdb to in-frame sequences with V and J called. These copies leave out some clones; in studies compared against another copy, an unresolved V gene accounts for under half, and the cause of the remainder is not known. The sample has roughly 30,000 clones on record, 88% of them singletons. The ten biggest clones cover around three fifths of the sample. This specimen comes from a study of OX40 agonist ivuxolimab in advanced cancers. About the full investigation: The costimulatory receptor OX40 (CD134) was targeted by ivuxolimab, a fully human IgG2 agonistic monoclonal antibody. Intravenous ivuxolimab was administered to patients every 2 weeks at six dose levels: 0.01, 0.1, 0.3, 1.5, 3 and 10 mg/kg. Of the roughly 52 dose-escalation patients, hepatocellular carcinoma was present in about 20, melanoma in approximately 15, renal cell carcinoma in 9 and head and neck cancer in 9. In the dose-escalation cohort, roughly four fifths of patients were male, and the mean age was roughly 60 years, with a range of roughly 23 to 85. Prior anti-PD-1, anti-PD-L1 or anti-CTLA-4 therapy was permitted, and checkpoint inhibitors had been received by more than 35% of dose-escalation patients. Partial responses occurred in three dose-escalation patients: two with cutaneous melanoma and one with hepatocellular carcinoma. The purpose of peripheral TCRbeta sequencing was to test whether ivuxolimab changed TCR sequence diversity and led to clonal T-cell expansion. The paper describes the monotherapy dose-escalation part (N of about 47 patients) of the phase I trial of ivuxolimab. General study outcomes and caveats: Low levels of normalized T-cell clonal expansion were also seen in some nonresponding patients. In the 0.1-3.0 mg/kg groups, partial responders were among the patients with the lowest normalized peripheral clonal expansion, particularly in CD8+ T cells. The antigen specificity of the clonally expanded peripheral T cells was not determined. At doses from 0.1 to 3.0 mg/kg, clonal expansion was seen in both CD4+ and CD8+ blood T cells between baseline and week 6. On average, CD8+ T cells showed more expanded clones than CD4+ T cells after ivuxolimab.

This sequence originates from an adult with an advanced solid tumor such as melanoma, head and neck, liver or kidney cancer. The sequenced sample was CD4+ or CD8+ T cells sorted from blood, obtained in a trial of the OX40 agonist ivuxolimab. Recombination linked TRBV30 to TRBJ2-7, with TRBD1 matching 7 junction bases. At the DNA level, the sequence is TGTGCCTGGAATACCCAATCCTCGGGACAGCTCTACGAGCAGTACTTC. This codes for CAWNTQSSGQLYEQYF. With the rest looked up from the reference TRBV30 and TRBJ2-7 genes rather than sequenced, the full variable domain is SQTIHQWPATLVQPVGSPLSLECTVEGTSNPNLYWYRQAAGRGLQLLFYSVGIGQISSEVPQNLSASRPQDRQFILSSKKLLLSDSGFYLCAWNTQSSGQLYEQYFGPGTRLTVT.